This T cell receptor beta chain was recorded in a study of blood T cell repertoires in COVID-19. The table came from immunoSEQ multiplex PCR; TCRdb's copy has only in-frame clones and leaves some out. The table records about 250,000 clones, around nine tenths of them present only once. The CDR3 sequence is 15 residues long. Deletions cut 3 bases from V and 4 bases from J, with 15 bases between. The germline V gene encodes CDR1 KGHSH and CDR2 LQKENI. Sample: PBMCs or T cells enriched from blood (not recorded which). The J gene is TRBJ1-1, the V gene TRBV18, with unresolved D. The sequence derives from a woman in her thirties or forties who had been exposed to COVID-19. The CDR3 sequence: CASSPEVVSITEAFF. The CDR3 nucleotides read TGTGCCAGCTCACCTGAAGTGGTTAGTATCACTGAAGCTTTCTTT.